What follows are 30 T cell receptor beta chains derived from one specimen sequenced in a study of cytomegalovirus exposure and HLA in healthy donors. The study ran its PCR with 60 Vbeta and 13 Jbeta primers. The repertoire was sequenced with immunoSEQ multiplex PCR; TCRdb's copy has only in-frame clones and lacks some. The sample yields 200,000 or so clones, approximately 70% seen once. The specimen was PBMCs. The source of these receptors is a man between 40 and 49 years old in good health and CMV-seropositive.

This clone was seen a few times. The V call is TRBV19, the J call TRBJ2-2, with D possibly matching TRBD2 (6 bases). There are 15 residues in the CDR3. The V end lost 7 bases, the J end lost 5 bases, and 17 bases lay between the germline ends. Per germline, CDR1 LNHDA and CDR2 SQIVND (reference sequence). CDR3 residues: CASKARGGRTGELFF. DNA for the CDR3: TGTGCCAGTAAGGCGAGGGGAGGTAGGACCGGGGAGCTGTTTTTT.

The chain uses TRBV21-1 and TRBJ1-2; the listed D gene, TRBD1, was not tested against the DNA. TRBV21-1 is a known pseudogene. The CDR3 length is 13 residues. In DNA form, the CDR3 reads TGTGCCAGCAGCAAGGGGGCAGGGGAGGGCTACACCTTC. Residues: CASSKGAGEGYTF.

The gene calls are TRBV5-4 and TRBJ2-7; 8 bases fit TRBD2. The CDR3 is 15 residues long. Germline V lookup: CDR1 SGHNT, CDR2 YYREEE (reference sequence). J lost 1 base, V lost 0 bases, and 3 bases had no gene match. CDR3 amino acids: CASSLDSGASYEQYF. Written as DNA, the CDR3 is TGTGCCAGCAGCTTGGATAGCGGGGCATCCTACGAGCAGTACTTC.

This clone was counted a few times. The V and J genes are TRBV18 and TRBJ1-1; D uncertain. The V gene's germline CDR1 is KGHSH and CDR2 LQKENI. V shed 2 bases and J shed 9 bases, with 10 bases lying between them. The CDR3 length is 12 residues. For the CDR3, the DNA is TGTGCCAGCTCACCAGACACAACCCAAGCTTTCTTT. Its translation: CASSPDTTQAFF.

The V and J genes are TRBV7-2 and TRBJ1-6; D uncertain. CDR1 SGHTA and CDR2 FQGNSA come from the germline V gene. V was cut by 1 base and J by 9 bases, with 16 bases left in between. CDR3 size: 16 residues. CDR3 in amino acids: CASSLVARREGSPLHF. As DNA, the CDR3 is TGTGCCAGCAGCTTAGTCGCCAGGAGGGAGGGTTCACCCCTCCACTTT. The variable domain in full, completed from reference TRBV7-2 and TRBJ1-6, reads GAGVSQSPSNKVTEKGKDVELRCDPISGHTALYWYRQSLGQGLEFLIYFQGNSAPDKSGLPSDRFSAERTGGSVSTLTIQRTQQEDSAVYLCASSLVARREGSPLHFGNGTRLTVT.

The chain recombines TRBV2 with TRBJ1-5; 11 bases map to TRBD1. Germline V gene lookup returns CDR1 SNHLY and CDR2 FYNNEI. Losses at the gene ends were 2 bases for V and 6 bases for J; bases not matched to a gene: 3. The CDR3 extends over 15 amino acids. CDR3 amino acids: CASSEWTGGSQPQHF. The CDR3 region has the DNA TGTGCCAGCAGTGAATGGACAGGGGGCTCTCAGCCCCAGCATTTT. The full variable domain, completed using reference TRBV2 and TRBJ1-5, is EPEVTQTPSHQVTQMGQEVILRCVPISNHLYFYWYRQILGQKVEFLVSFYNNEISEKSEIFDDQFSVERPDGSNFTLKIRSTKLEDSAMYFCASSEWTGGSQPQHFGDGTRLSIL.

The chain has TRBV28 and TRBJ1-5; D is ambiguous. CDR3 length: 14 amino acids. V was clipped by 2 bases and J by 7 bases, with 12 bases between them. From germline, CDR1 is MDHEN and CDR2 SYDVKM. CDR3 nucleotides: TGTGCCAGCAGTTTACTGGGAGCGGGCCAGCCCCAGCATTTT. It codes for CASSLLGAGQPQHF.

J is TRBJ1-6 and V is TRBV10-3; D gene uncertain. The CDR3 contains 14 residues. Germline V gene lookup returns CDR1 ENHRY and CDR2 SYGVKD. The V and J ends lost 10 bases and 8 bases respectively, with 18 bases between them. CDR3 loop: CATRREGWDSPLHF. The DNA for the CDR3 is TGTGCCACCCGAAGGGAGGGTTGGGATTCACCCCTCCACTTT.

The chain carries TRBV7-2 and TRBJ1-2, with 8 bases that match TRBD1. The CDR3 is 15 residues long. V was pared by 1 base and J by 8 bases, with 9 bases of the junction left unmatched. Germline assignment: CDR1 SGHTA and CDR2 FQGNSA. CDR3 DNA sequence: TGTGCCAGCAGCTTAGACGGGGCAGGGGGCAGGGGCTACACCTTC. Translation: CASSLDGAGGRGYTF.

The chain combines TRBV6-5 with TRBJ2-3, with D hard to call. Germline-derived CDR1 and CDR2 are MNHEY and SVGAGI. This CDR3 comprises 15 residues. The V end was cut by 6 bases, the J end by 4 bases, with 17 bases between. CDR3 sequence: CASSLLRKDADTQYF. In DNA, the CDR3 is TGTGCCAGCAGCCTCCTCAGAAAAGATGCAGATACGCAGTATTTT.

The chain has TRBV5-6 and TRBJ1-1, with TRBD1 as a possible D gene (5 bases). The CDR3 totals 13 residues. Germline CDR1 and CDR2: SGHDT and YYEEEE. V gave up 7 bases and J gave up 2 bases, with 12 bases separating them. CDR3 coding DNA: TGTGCCAGCCAATTCGGGGGAAACACTGAAGCTTTCTTT. This codes for CASQFGGNTEAFF.

The J gene is TRBJ1-5, the V gene TRBV6-1; D is unclear. Trimming removed 6 bases at V and 0 bases at J, with 9 bases between. Germline V gives CDR1 MNHNS, CDR2 SASEGT. The CDR3 is 14 amino acids. The CDR3 spells CASRGDSSNQPQHF. The CDR3 DNA reads TGTGCCAGCAGGGGAGATAGTAGCAATCAGCCCCAGCATTTT.

The CDR3 DNA is TGCGCCAGCAGCATGTTTACAGGGGGCGAGGGTGAAGCTTTCTTT. This translates into CASSMFTGGEGEAFF. This chain connects TRBV5-1 to TRBJ1-1; 9 bases agree with TRBD1. In germline, CDR1 is SGHRS, CDR2 YFSETQ. After removal of 4 bases from V and 7 bases from J, the junction contained 11 bases not matched to a gene. This CDR3 is 15 amino acids long.

J is TRBJ1-1 and V is TRBV5-1, with D perhaps matching TRBD1 (5 bases). The CDR3 runs 14 residues. V shed 0 bases and J shed 2 bases, with 8 bases lying between them. From germline, CDR1 is SGHRS and CDR2 YFSETQ. CDR3: CASSLAGGNTEAFF. The CDR3 DNA sequence: TGCGCCAGCAGCTTGGCGGGGGGTAACACTGAAGCTTTCTTT.

In its sample, this clone was seen a few times. V gene TRBV7-2 combines with J gene TRBJ2-7; the D is unclear. Trimming cost V 1 base and J 2 bases, with 9 bases left between them. This CDR3 has 14 residues. Germline CDR1 and CDR2: SGHTA and FQGNSA. The DNA for the CDR3 is TGTGCCAGCAGCTTAGGTTGGCAGACCTACGAGCAGTACTTC. Translation gives CASSLGWQTYEQYF.

This clone was detected only once. The chain uses TRBV4-2 and TRBJ1-1, with 9 bases lining up with TRBD1. Germline CDR1 reads LGHNA; CDR2 reads YNFKEQ. CDR3 length: 14 residues. The trim removed 4 bases at V and 3 bases at J, leaving 3 bases unmatched. This CDR3 is CASSPRQGDTEAFF. The DNA of the CDR3 is TGTGCCAGCAGCCCTAGACAGGGGGACACTGAAGCTTTCTTT.

This clone has more than one count but fewer than ten. This chain connects TRBV5-6 to TRBJ1-6; D is unclear. The CDR3 has 15 amino acids. V lost 3 bases and J 10 bases, leaving 17 bases between the germline ends. Germline V lookup: CDR1 SGHDT, CDR2 YYEEEE. The CDR3 DNA is TGTGCCAGCAGCTCGGCGGCCCCGGGAAGGTCACCCCTCCACTTT. It yields the protein CASSSAAPGRSPLHF.

The rearrangement joins TRBV7-2 to TRBJ2-7; D possibly corresponds to TRBD2 (6 bases). The CDR3 covers 13 residues. V gave up 7 bases and J gave up 4 bases, with 14 bases separating them. Germline CDR1 reads SGHTA; CDR2 reads FQGNSA. CDR3 DNA sequence: TGTGCCAGCACCGACCCGGGGGTTTACGAGCAGTACTTC. Encoded protein: CASTDPGVYEQYF.

The chain links TRBV6-1 to TRBJ2-3; D gene ambiguous. The CDR3 length is 13 residues. Per the germline V gene, CDR1 is MNHNS and CDR2 is SASEGT. V lost 4 bases, J lost 5 bases, and 10 bases lay in between. The CDR3: CASSGSLGDTQYF. CDR3 in DNA: TGTGCCAGCAGTGGATCCCTAGGAGATACGCAGTATTTT.

V usage is TRBV6-1 and J usage is TRBJ1-4; 11 positions agree with TRBD1. In germline, CDR1 is MNHNS, CDR2 SASEGT. The CDR3 sequence is 15 residues long. Trimming took 5 bases from V and 8 from J; bases not matched to a gene: 7. CDR3: CASSPRTGGDEKLFF. The CDR3 nucleotides are TGTGCCAGCAGTCCACGGACAGGGGGCGACGAAAAACTGTTTTTT.

The rearrangement links TRBV5-1 to TRBJ2-3; D call uncertain. The CDR3 runs to 13 residues. Trimming took 4 bases from V and 2 from J, leaving 8 bases between them. CDR1 and CDR2 from the germline V gene are SGHRS and YFSETQ. CDR3 region: CASSRGYTDTQYF. The CDR3 DNA reads as TGCGCCAGCAGCAGAGGCTACACAGATACGCAGTATTTT. Drawing the rest from reference TRBV5-1 and TRBJ2-3, the complete variable domain is KAGVTQTPRYLIKTRGQQVTLSCSPISGHRSVSWYQQTPGQGLQFLFEYFSETQRNKGNFPGRFSGRQFSNSRSEMNVSTLELGDSALYLCASSRGYTDTQYFGPGTRLTVL.

The V gene is TRBV6-6, the J gene TRBJ1-1, with 9 bases lining up with TRBD1. The trim removed 4 bases at V and 2 bases at J, leaving 5 bases unmatched. Germline V CDR1 and CDR2: MNHNY, SVGAGI (reference sequence). The CDR3 runs to 15 residues. The CDR3 sequence: CASSFPGQGNTEAFF. CDR3 sequence (DNA): TGTGCCAGCAGTTTCCCGGGACAGGGTAACACTGAAGCTTTCTTT.

The rearrangement uses TRBV19 and TRBJ2-7, with TRBD1 identical over 9 bases. The CDR3 consists of 15 residues. V lost 5 bases to trimming and J lost 3 bases; unmatched junction nucleotides: 8. Germline-derived CDR1 and CDR2 are LNHDA and SQIVND (reference sequence). CDR3 amino acids: CASSSDSGQGYEQYF. The CDR3 DNA sequence: TGTGCCAGTAGTTCGGACTCGGGACAGGGCTACGAGCAGTACTTC.

V is TRBV4-1 and J is TRBJ2-3, with TRBD1 identical over 10 bases. Per germline, CDR1 MGHRA and CDR2 YSYEKL. This CDR3 contains 17 residues. J was trimmed by 3 bases and V by 2 bases; bases with no gene match: 8. The CDR3 spells CASSQSTGQGRTDTQYF. CDR3 DNA sequence: TGCGCCAGCAGCCAATCAACGGGACAGGGGCGGACAGATACGCAGTATTTT.

A few counts support this clone. The CDR3 region has the DNA TGTGCCAGCAGCGTAGCGGGACAGGGAATCGGGGAGCTGTTTTTT. Translation: CASSVAGQGIGELFF. V is TRBV9 and J is TRBJ2-2; TRBD1 matches at 9 bases. Germline V gene lookup returns CDR1 SGDLS and CDR2 YYNGEE. After removal of 0 bases from V and 7 bases from J, the junction contained 4 bases not matched to a gene. CDR3 length equals 15 residues.

The chain recombines TRBV7-2 with TRBJ2-5; D uncertain. The CDR3 contains 14 residues. CDR1 is SGHTA and CDR2 is FQGNSA in the germline V gene. Trimming left V 1 base short and J 7 bases short, with 13 bases between. In DNA, the CDR3 is TGTGCCAGCAGCTTAGGTCCCACCCCAGGGACCCAGTACTTC. Residues: CASSLGPTPGTQYF.

The chain combines TRBV7-9 with TRBJ1-2; possible D gene TRBD1, 6 bases. Germline V CDR1 and CDR2: SEHNR, FQNEAQ (reference sequence). V gave up 5 bases and J gave up 4 bases, with 17 bases separating them. The CDR3 extends over 15 amino acids. CDR3: CASSGGASPLYGYTF. The CDR3 nucleotides are TGTGCCAGCAGCGGGGGGGCCAGTCCTCTCTATGGCTACACCTTC.

The chain recombines TRBV18 with TRBJ1-1; 11 nucleotides align to TRBD1. Per germline, CDR1 KGHSH and CDR2 LQKENI. V trimming: 3 bases; J trimming: 7 bases; junction bases outside the gene matches: 1. This CDR3 contains 13 residues. The CDR3 is CASSPGQGVEAFF. The CDR3 DNA follows: TGTGCCAGCTCACCGGGACAGGGGGTTGAAGCTTTCTTT.

In this sample, this clone turned up a few times. This chain links TRBV6-5 with TRBJ1-2; 12 bases are a match to TRBD1. This CDR3 has 14 residues. V lost 6 bases to trimming and J lost 7 bases; unmatched junction nucleotides: 6. Germline CDR1 MNHEY, CDR2 SVGAGI. CDR3: CASSRDRGQFGYTF. CDR3 bases: TGTGCCAGCAGCCGGGACAGGGGGCAATTTGGCTACACCTTC.

The chain joins TRBV29-1 to TRBJ1-2; 8 bases align to TRBD1. Trimming cost V 6 bases and J 6 bases; bases outside gene matches: 6. The germline V gene encodes CDR1 SQVTM and CDR2 ANQGSEA. The CDR3 covers 12 residues. CDR3 DNA sequence: TGCAGCGTCGCGGACAGGGTCCATGGCTACACCTTC. Its protein is CSVADRVHGYTF.